This T cell receptor (beta chain) was captured in a study of neurological immune-mediated disorders. 5'RACE generated cDNA with 10-nucleotide random UMIs. TCRdb itself ran the 5' RACE reads through MiXCR, one entry per CDR3 protein. This table has 130,000 or so distinct CDR3 sequences, approximately 3.2% appearing once. The CDR3 contains 14 residues. V was clipped by 6 bases and J by 7 bases, with 18 bases between them. Germline CDR1 is DFQATT and CDR2 is SNEGSKA (reference sequence). Study-wide results and caveats: None of the CDR3 amino acid sequences of expanded clones recurred across subjects, suggesting private repertoires in all groups. Neither clinical nor MRI features were found to be associated with the multiple sclerosis repertoire cluster.

This clonotype occurred many times. Its antigen is unknown. This TCR came from a woman aged 25 to 39 with multiple sclerosis. Input material: PBMCs. The chain carries TRBV20-1 and TRBJ1-4, with a tentative D call TRBD1 (6 bases). This CDR3 reads CSAPGQLGSEKLFF. The CDR3 nucleotides are TGCAGTGCGCCGGGACAACTAGGGAGTGAAAAACTGTTTTTT.